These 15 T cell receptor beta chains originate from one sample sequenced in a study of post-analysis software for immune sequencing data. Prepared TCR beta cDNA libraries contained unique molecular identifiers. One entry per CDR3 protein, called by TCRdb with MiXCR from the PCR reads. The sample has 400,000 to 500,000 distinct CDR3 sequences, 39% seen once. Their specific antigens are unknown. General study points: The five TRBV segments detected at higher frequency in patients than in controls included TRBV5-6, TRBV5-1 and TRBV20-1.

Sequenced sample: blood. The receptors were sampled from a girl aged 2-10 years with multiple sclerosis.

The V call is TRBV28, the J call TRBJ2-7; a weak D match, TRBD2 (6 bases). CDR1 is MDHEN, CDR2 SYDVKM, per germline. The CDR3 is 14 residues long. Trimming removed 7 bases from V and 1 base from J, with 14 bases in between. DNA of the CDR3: TGTGCCAGCAACCTGGAGGGCCGGTCCTACGAGCAGTACTTC. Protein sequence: CASNLEGRSYEQYF.

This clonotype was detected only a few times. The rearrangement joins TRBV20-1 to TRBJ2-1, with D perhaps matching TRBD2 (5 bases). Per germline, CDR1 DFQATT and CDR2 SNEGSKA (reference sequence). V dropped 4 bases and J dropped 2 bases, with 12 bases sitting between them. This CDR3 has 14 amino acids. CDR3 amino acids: CSAKEGLPYNEQFF. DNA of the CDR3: TGCAGTGCTAAAGAGGGCCTACCCTACAATGAGCAGTTCTTC.

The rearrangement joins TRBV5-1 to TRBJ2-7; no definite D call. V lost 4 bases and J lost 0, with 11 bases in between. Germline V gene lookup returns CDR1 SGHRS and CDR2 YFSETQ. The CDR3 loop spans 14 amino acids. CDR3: CASSPIWDSYEQYF. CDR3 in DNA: TGCGCCAGCAGCCCAATATGGGACTCCTACGAGCAGTACTTC.

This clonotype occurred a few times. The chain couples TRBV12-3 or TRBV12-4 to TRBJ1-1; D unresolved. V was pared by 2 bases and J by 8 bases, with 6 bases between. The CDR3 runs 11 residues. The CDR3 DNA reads TGTGCCAGCAGTTTAAGGGAGGAAGCTTTCTTT. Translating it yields CASSLREEAFF.

CDR3 sequence: CASNSGREASYGYTF. The CDR3 coding sequence is TGTGCCAGCAATAGTGGGAGGGAGGCCTCCTATGGCTACACCTTC. The rearrangement joins TRBV6-6 to TRBJ1-2; D gene ambiguous. Germline CDR1 is MNHNY and CDR2 is SVGAGI (reference sequence). The CDR3 contains 15 residues. V lost 7 bases to trimming and J lost 4 bases, with 19 bases between them.

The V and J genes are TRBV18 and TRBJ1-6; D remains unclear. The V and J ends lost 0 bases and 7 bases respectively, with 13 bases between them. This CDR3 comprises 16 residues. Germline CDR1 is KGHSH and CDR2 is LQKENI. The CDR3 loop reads CASSPPGGQPNSPLHF. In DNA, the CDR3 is TGTGCCAGCTCACCACCGGGTGGGCAGCCCAATTCACCCCTCCACTTT.

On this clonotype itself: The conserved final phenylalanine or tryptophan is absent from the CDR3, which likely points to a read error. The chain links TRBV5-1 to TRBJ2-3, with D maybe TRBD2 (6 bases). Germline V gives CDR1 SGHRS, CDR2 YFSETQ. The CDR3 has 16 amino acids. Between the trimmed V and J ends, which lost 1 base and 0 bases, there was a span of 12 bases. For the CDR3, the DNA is TGCGCCAGCAGCTTGCCGGGGACTGCTAGCACAGATACGCAGTATTAT. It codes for CASSLPGTASTDTQYY.

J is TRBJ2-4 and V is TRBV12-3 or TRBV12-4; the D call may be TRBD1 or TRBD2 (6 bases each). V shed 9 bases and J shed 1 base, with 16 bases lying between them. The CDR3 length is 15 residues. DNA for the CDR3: TGTGCCAGTCTACAGGGACTGGGGGCCAAAAACATTCAGTACTTC. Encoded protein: CASLQGLGAKNIQYF.

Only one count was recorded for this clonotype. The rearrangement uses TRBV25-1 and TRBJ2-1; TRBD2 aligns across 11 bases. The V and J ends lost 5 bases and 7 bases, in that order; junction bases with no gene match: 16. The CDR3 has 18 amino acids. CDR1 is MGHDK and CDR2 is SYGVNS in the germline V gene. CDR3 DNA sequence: TGTGCCAGCAGTAAAGCGGGGCTAGCGGGGGGAAAAAAGAATGAGCAGTTCTTC. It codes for CASSKAGLAGGKKNEQFF.

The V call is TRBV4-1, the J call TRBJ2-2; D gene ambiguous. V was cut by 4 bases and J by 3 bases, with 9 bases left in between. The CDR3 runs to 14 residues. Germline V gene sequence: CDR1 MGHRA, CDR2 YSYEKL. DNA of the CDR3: TGCGCCAGCAGCCCCAGGATTTACACCGGGGAGCTGTTTTTT. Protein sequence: CASSPRIYTGELFF.

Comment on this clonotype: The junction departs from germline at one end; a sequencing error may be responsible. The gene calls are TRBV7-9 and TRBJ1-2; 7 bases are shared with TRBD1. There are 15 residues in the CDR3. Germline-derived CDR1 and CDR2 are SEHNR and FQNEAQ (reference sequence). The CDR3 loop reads CVSSSGQERVYGYTF. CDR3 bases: TGTGTCAGCAGCTCCGGACAGGAGAGGGTTTATGGCTACACCTTC.

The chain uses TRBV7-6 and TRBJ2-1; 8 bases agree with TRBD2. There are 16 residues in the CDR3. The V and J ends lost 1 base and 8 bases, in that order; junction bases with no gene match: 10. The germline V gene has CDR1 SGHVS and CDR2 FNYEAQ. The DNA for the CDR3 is TGTGCCAGCAGCTTAGAGACTAGCGTTTCTTTCCATGAGCAGTTCTTC. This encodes CASSLETSVSFHEQFF.

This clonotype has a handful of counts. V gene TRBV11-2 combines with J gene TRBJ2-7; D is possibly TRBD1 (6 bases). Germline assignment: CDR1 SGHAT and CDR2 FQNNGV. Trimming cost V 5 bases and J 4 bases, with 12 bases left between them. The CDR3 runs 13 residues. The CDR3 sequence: CASSLRGQYEQYF. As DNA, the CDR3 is TGTGCCAGCAGCCTCCGAGGACAGTACGAGCAGTACTTC.

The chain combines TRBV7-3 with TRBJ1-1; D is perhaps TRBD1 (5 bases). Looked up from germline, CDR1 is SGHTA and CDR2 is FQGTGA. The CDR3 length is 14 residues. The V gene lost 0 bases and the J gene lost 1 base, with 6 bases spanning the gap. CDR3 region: CASSLTTANTEAFF. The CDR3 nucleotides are TGTGCCAGCAGCTTAACGACAGCGAACACTGAAGCTTTCTTT.

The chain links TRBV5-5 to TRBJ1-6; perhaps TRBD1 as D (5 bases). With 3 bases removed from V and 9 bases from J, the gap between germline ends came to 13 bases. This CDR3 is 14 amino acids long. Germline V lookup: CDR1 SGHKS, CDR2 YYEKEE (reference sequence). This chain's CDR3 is CASSWGAGFSPLHF. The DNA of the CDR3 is TGTGCCAGCAGCTGGGGAGCAGGGTTTTCACCCCTCCACTTT.